These 28 T cell receptor beta chains share one sample of origin, sequenced in a study of control samples from healthy donors and cancer patients. The protocol was immunoSEQ multiplex PCR, while the TCRdb copy is restricted to in-frame clones and leaves out a portion. The table includes more than 20,000 clones, approximately 91% detected once. The material sequenced was PBMCs. The receptor set was obtained from a man aged 45 to 65 with lung cancer.

V usage is TRBV19 and J usage is TRBJ1-6; D is perhaps TRBD1 (5 bases). The CDR3 consists of 11 residues. Between the trimmed V and J ends, which lost 8 bases and 18 bases, there was a span of 17 bases. CDR1 and CDR2 from the germline V gene are LNHDA and SQIVND (reference sequence). CDR3 in amino acids: CASSWRDVYHF. CDR3 DNA sequence: TGTGCCAGTTCCTGGCGGGACGTCTACCACTTT.

CDR3 amino acids: CASSADGTPEETQYF. For the CDR3, the DNA is TGTGCCAGCAGCGCTGACGGGACGCCGGAAGAGACCCAGTACTTC. The chain employs TRBV9 and TRBJ2-5, with D perhaps assigned TRBD1 or TRBD2 (5 bases each). Trimming pared 3 bases from V and 3 bases from J, leaving 15 bases between. CDR3 length: 15 amino acids. Looked up from germline, CDR1 is SGDLS and CDR2 is YYNGEE. Variable domain in full (rest from reference TRBV9 and TRBJ2-5): DSGVTQTPKHLITATGQRVTLRCSPRSGDLSVYWYQQSLDQGLQFLIQYYNGEERAKGNILERFSAQQFPDLHSELNLSSLELGDSALYFCASSADGTPEETQYFGPGTRLLVL.

The chain is built from TRBV11-3 and TRBJ2-5; 7 nucleotides match TRBD1. CDR1 is SGHNT, CDR2 YENEEA, per germline. Unmatched junction bases numbered 1, after V lost 5 bases and J lost 1 base. The length of the CDR3 is 13 residues. CDR3 protein: CASSRDSQETQYF. Written as DNA, the CDR3 is TGTGCCAGCAGCCGGGACAGCCAAGAGACCCAGTACTTC. Full variable domain (rest looked up from reference TRBV11-3 and TRBJ2-5): EAGVVQSPRYKIIEKKQPVAFWCNPISGHNTLYWYLQNLGQGPELLIRYENEEAVDDSQLPKDRFSAERLKGVDSTLKIQPAELGDSAVYLCASSRDSQETQYFGPGTRLLVL.

The rearrangement links TRBV5-6 to TRBJ1-2, with unresolved D. Germline CDR1 reads SGHDT; CDR2 reads YYEEEE. Trimming pared 0 bases from V and 4 bases from J, leaving 13 bases between. This CDR3 has 15 amino acids. CDR3 nucleotide sequence: TGTGCCAGCAGCTTGGCCGGCGGGGAAAGCTATGGCTACACCTTC. It yields the protein CASSLAGGESYGYTF.

This chain uses TRBV7-6 with TRBJ2-7, with 7 nucleotides matching TRBD2. The junction had 3 bases not matched to a gene; V was cut back by 5 bases and J by 5 bases. Germline assignment: CDR1 SGHVS and CDR2 FNYEAQ. The length of the CDR3 is 12 residues. The CDR3 reads CASSRSGDEQYF. As DNA, the CDR3 is TGTGCCAGCAGCCGCAGCGGGGACGAGCAGTACTTC.

The V and J genes are TRBV27 and TRBJ2-3; the D is unclear. Germline CDR1 is MNHEY and CDR2 is SMNVEV (reference sequence). This CDR3 is 11 amino acids long. Trimming cost V 5 bases and J 4 bases, with 4 bases left between them. The CDR3, as DNA: TGTGCCAGCAGTACTCCAGATACGCAGTATTTT. It codes for CASSTPDTQYF.

CDR3 in DNA: TGTGCCACCAGTGATTTGACAGATAACACCGGGGAGCTGTTTTTT. The encoded protein is CATSDLTDNTGELFF. The rearrangement uses TRBV24-1 and TRBJ2-2, with unresolved D. Germline V lookup: CDR1 KGHDR, CDR2 SFDVKD. Trimming pared 0 bases from V and 2 bases from J, leaving 6 bases between. This CDR3 region has 15 residues.

The V call is TRBV19, the J call TRBJ1-4; weak D call: TRBD1 (5 bases). Trimming pared 6 bases from V and 0 bases from J, leaving 11 bases between. CDR1 is LNHDA and CDR2 is SQIVND in the germline V gene (reference sequence). CDR3 length equals 15 residues. This chain's CDR3 is CASSSRQSTNEKLFF. The CDR3 DNA reads TGTGCCAGTAGCTCCAGACAGTCAACTAATGAAAAACTGTTTTTT.

This rearrangement joins TRBV6-5 to TRBJ2-2, with D possibly TRBD2 on 5 matching bases. The length of the CDR3 is 14 residues. V was trimmed by 0 bases and J by 8 bases, leaving 10 bases between them. Germline CDR1 and CDR2: MNHEY and SVGAGI. The CDR3: CASSYSSEIGELFF. Here the CDR3 DNA reads TGTGCCAGCAGTTACTCTAGCGAAATAGGGGAGCTGTTTTTT.

The chain combines TRBV12-3 or TRBV12-4 with TRBJ2-1, with D possibly matching TRBD2 (6 bases). The CDR3 spans 13 residues. The ends were cut back, 7 bases at V and 7 bases at J, with 14 bases in the middle. In DNA, the CDR3 is TGTGCCAGCAAGGGACTCCCCTGGAATGAGCAGTTCTTC. Translation gives CASKGLPWNEQFF.

This chain joins TRBV6-5 and TRBJ2-3; TRBD2 matches 9 bases. Per germline, CDR1 MNHEY and CDR2 SVGAGI. V shed 5 bases and J 1 base; nucleotides not matched to a gene: 4. The CDR3 loop spans 15 amino acids. The CDR3 DNA reads TGTGCCAGCAGTCGACAGCGGGGGGGCACAGATACGCAGTATTTT. Translated, it gives CASSRQRGGTDTQYF.

The rearrangement joins TRBV2 to TRBJ1-5; D may be TRBD1 (6 bases). This CDR3 is built from 14 residues. V was shortened by 8 bases and J by 4 bases, with 15 bases between the two germline ends. Germline V gene lookup returns CDR1 SNHLY and CDR2 FYNNEI. The CDR3 loop is CASGQNSPNQPQHF. CDR3 bases: TGTGCCAGCGGACAGAACTCTCCGAATCAGCCCCAGCATTTT.

The count of this clone is one. V and J are TRBV11-2 and TRBJ2-5; D not resolved. Deletions cut 5 bases from V and 2 bases from J, with 3 bases between. Germline assignment: CDR1 SGHAT and CDR2 FQNNGV. This CDR3 spans 11 amino acids. This CDR3 reads CASSVQETQYF. The CDR3 nucleotides read TGTGCCAGCAGCGTACAAGAGACCCAGTACTTC.

The chain carries TRBV20-1 and TRBJ2-1; D is unresolved. CDR3 length: 11 amino acids. V lost 2 bases to trimming and J lost 9 bases, with 8 bases between them. Germline V gene lookup returns CDR1 DFQATT and CDR2 SNEGSKA (reference sequence). This CDR3 is CSARKNAEQFF. The CDR3 nucleotides are TGCAGTGCTAGAAAGAATGCTGAGCAGTTCTTC.

The V and J genes are TRBV6-2 or TRBV6-3 and TRBJ2-7; D is possibly TRBD1 (5 bases). The germline gives CDR1 MNHEY, CDR2 SVGEGT. CDR3 length: 15 amino acids. The V gene lost 4 bases and the J gene lost 0 bases, with 13 bases spanning the gap. The CDR3 nucleotides are TGTGCCAGCAGTTCCGCAGACAGCAGCTCCTACGAGCAGTACTTC. Amino acid sequence: CASSSADSSSYEQYF.

The V gene is TRBV7-2, the J gene TRBJ2-3; either TRBD1 or TRBD2 may fit D (5 bases each). The V end lost 8 bases, the J end lost 2 bases, and 8 bases lay between the germline ends. The CDR3 runs to 12 residues. Germline-derived CDR1 and CDR2 are SGHTA and FQGNSA. The CDR3 loop is CASGGTTDTQYF. In DNA form, the CDR3 reads TGTGCCAGCGGGGGAACCACAGATACGCAGTATTTT.

The J gene is TRBJ2-5, the V gene TRBV9; 11 bases align to TRBD2. The V and J ends lost 0 bases and 4 bases, in that order; junction bases with no gene match: 5. There are 16 residues in the CDR3. Looked up from germline, CDR1 is SGDLS and CDR2 is YYNGEE. The CDR3 DNA reads as TGTGCCAGCAGCGTAGAAATAGCGGGGGGGAGAGAGACCCAGTACTTC. Residues: CASSVEIAGGRETQYF.

J is TRBJ2-3 and V is TRBV4-1; possible D gene TRBD1, 6 bases. The CDR3 has 17 amino acids. CDR1 is MGHRA and CDR2 is YSYEKL in the germline V gene. Deletions cut 4 bases from V and 0 bases from J, with 17 bases between. The CDR3 DNA reads TGCGCCAGCAGCCTCCAGGGGACCCCTCTAAGCACAGATACGCAGTATTTT. It specifies CASSLQGTPLSTDTQYF.

The gene calls are TRBV6-2 or TRBV6-3 and TRBJ1-2; D unclear. The CDR3 runs to 14 residues. The V and J ends lost 3 bases and 9 bases respectively, with 17 bases between them. Germline assignment: CDR1 MNHEY and CDR2 SVGEGT. This CDR3 reads CASSYRTGPLSYTF. The DNA of the CDR3 is TGTGCCAGCAGTTATAGGACTGGACCTCTGAGCTACACCTTC.

The gene calls are TRBV6-5 and TRBJ2-2, with no clear D. The CDR3 is 13 amino acids. V gave up 8 bases and J gave up 2 bases, with 9 bases separating them. Germline V CDR1 and CDR2: MNHEY, SVGAGI. The chain's CDR3 is CASRRPNTGELFF. CDR3 sequence (DNA): TGTGCCAGCCGGCGGCCCAACACCGGGGAGCTGTTTTTT.

This chain links TRBV12-3 or TRBV12-4 with TRBJ1-2; 10 nucleotides line up with TRBD1. With 7 bases clipped from V and 7 bases from J, the junction kept 3 bases outside the gene matches. The CDR3 runs to 12 residues. The CDR3, as DNA: TGTGCCAGCACGACAGGGGGCAGTGGCTACACCTTC. It encodes CASTTGGSGYTF.

The chain couples TRBV19 to TRBJ1-1, with D unclear. V lost 6 bases, J lost 1 base, and 9 bases lay in between. The CDR3 is made up of 13 amino acids. Germline V gene data show CDR1 as LNHDA and CDR2 as SQIVND (reference sequence). In DNA, the CDR3 is TGTGCCAGTAGGACATCGGGGAACACTGAAGCTTTCTTT. This sequence encodes CASRTSGNTEAFF. The full variable domain, in which reference TRBV19 and TRBJ1-1 provide the parts outside the CDR3, is DGGITQSPKYLFRKEGQNVTLSCEQNLNHDAMYWYRQDPGQGLRLIYYSQIVNDFQKGDIAEGYSVSREKKESFPLTVTSAQKNPTAFYLCASRTSGNTEAFFGQGTRLTVV.

The chain has TRBV27 and TRBJ2-6, with D perhaps TRBD2 (5 bases). Between the trimmed V and J ends, which lost 10 bases and 0 bases, there was a span of 7 bases. CDR1 is MNHEY and CDR2 is SMNVEV in the germline V gene (reference sequence). This CDR3 is 13 amino acids long. The CDR3 loop reads CATSYSGANVLTF. CDR3 coding DNA: TGTGCCACTAGCTACTCTGGGGCCAACGTCCTGACTTTC. The full variable domain, in which reference TRBV27 and TRBJ2-6 provide the parts outside the CDR3, is EAQVTQNPRYLITVTGKKLTVTCSQNMNHEYMSWYRQDPGLGLRQIYYSMNVEVTDKGDVPEGYKVSRKEKRNFPLILESPSPNQTSLYFCATSYSGANVLTFGAGSRLTVL.

The chain joins TRBV5-1 to TRBJ1-2; TRBD1 matches at 7 bases. V was pared by 5 bases and J by 8 bases, with 15 bases of the junction left unmatched. This CDR3 is 15 amino acids long. Germline V lookup: CDR1 SGHRS, CDR2 YFSETQ. The CDR3 DNA sequence: TGCGCCAGCAGATCCGCAGGGGGGGAATTGGGAGGCTACACCTTC. It yields the protein CASRSAGGELGGYTF.

The chain has TRBV18 and TRBJ2-5, with D perhaps TRBD2 (6 bases). CDR3 length: 13 residues. With 4 bases removed from V and 0 bases from J, the gap between germline ends came to 6 bases. Germline assignment: CDR1 KGHSH and CDR2 LQKENI. CDR3 sequence: CASSRGDQETQYF. In nucleotides, the CDR3 is TGTGCCAGCTCACGCGGGGACCAAGAGACCCAGTACTTC.

V usage is TRBV10-2 and J usage is TRBJ1-6; no firm D call. The CDR3 runs 14 residues. Germline V gene lookup returns CDR1 WSHSY and CDR2 SAAADI. The V end lost 2 bases, the J end lost 7 bases, and 9 bases lay between the germline ends. The CDR3 loop is CASSERGINSPLHF. For the CDR3, the DNA is TGCGCCAGCAGTGAGCGAGGAATCAATTCACCCCTCCACTTT.

The chain combines TRBV5-8 with TRBJ1-2; perhaps TRBD1 as D (5 bases). Germline assignment: CDR1 SGHTS and CDR2 YDEGEE. CDR3 size: 12 residues. Trimming took 4 bases from V and 5 from J, leaving 9 bases between them. CDR3 region: CASSGHVYGYTF. The CDR3 coding sequence is TGTGCCAGCAGCGGACACGTTTATGGCTACACCTTC.

The gene calls are TRBV7-3 and TRBJ2-1; the match to TRBD2 covers 9 bases. Germline CDR1 reads SGHTA; CDR2 reads FQGTGA. V gave up 2 bases and J gave up 4 bases; unmatched junction bases: 6. The CDR3 covers 16 residues. CDR3 amino acids: CASSLGIAGAYNEQFF. For the CDR3, the DNA is TGTGCCAGCAGCTTAGGAATAGCGGGGGCTTACAATGAGCAGTTCTTC. Full variable domain (outside the CDR3, taken from reference TRBV7-3 and TRBJ2-1): GAGVSQTPSNKVTEKGKYVELRCDPISGHTALYWYRQSLGQGPEFLIYFQGTGAADDSGLPNDRFFAVRPEGSVSTLKIQRTERGDSAVYLCASSLGIAGAYNEQFFGPGTRLTVL.